This section outlines one T cell receptor (beta chain) sequence together with its context. V was clipped by 2 bases and J by 1 base, with 5 bases between them. Per the germline V gene, CDR1 is MGHDK and CDR2 is SYGVNS. The CDR3 consists of 13 residues. The data are from a study of shared clonotypes between healthy human individuals. Sequenced by immunoSEQ multiplex PCR; TCRdb stores in-frame clones only, minus some. This table has roughly 700,000 clones, 90% appearing once. The rearrangement uses TRBV25-1 and TRBJ1-1, with D tentatively TRBD1 (5 bases). The source material was memory CD8+ T cells from PBMCs. Subset here: CD45RO+ cells pooled with CCR7-negative TemRA cells. The clonotype originates from a man aged 18-30 years in good health. Some clones in this sample may be carry-over from other donors' samples. CDR3 nucleotide sequence: TGTGCCAGCAGTGAACAGGGGAACACTGAAGCTTTCTTT. It translates to CASSEQGNTEAFF. The variable domain in full, with the rest retrieved from reference TRBV25-1 and TRBJ1-1, is EADIYQTPRYLVIGTGKKITLECSQTMGHDKMYWYQQDPGMELHLIHYSYGVNSTEKGDLSSESTVSRIRTEHFPLTLESARPSHTSQYLCASSEQGNTEAFFGQGTRLTVV.